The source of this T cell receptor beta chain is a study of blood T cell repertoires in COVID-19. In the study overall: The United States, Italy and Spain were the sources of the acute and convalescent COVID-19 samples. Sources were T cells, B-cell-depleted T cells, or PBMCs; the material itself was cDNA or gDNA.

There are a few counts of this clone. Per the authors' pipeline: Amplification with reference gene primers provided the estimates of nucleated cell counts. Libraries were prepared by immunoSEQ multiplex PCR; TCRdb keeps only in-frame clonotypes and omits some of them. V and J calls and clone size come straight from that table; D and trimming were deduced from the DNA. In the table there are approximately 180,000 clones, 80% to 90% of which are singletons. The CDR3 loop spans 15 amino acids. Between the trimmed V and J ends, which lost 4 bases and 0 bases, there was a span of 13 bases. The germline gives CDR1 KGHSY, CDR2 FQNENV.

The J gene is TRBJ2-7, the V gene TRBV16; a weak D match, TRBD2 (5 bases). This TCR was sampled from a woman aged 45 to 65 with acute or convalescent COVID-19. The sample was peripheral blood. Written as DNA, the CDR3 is TGTGCCAGCAGCCCGTTAGCGTCGAGCTCCTACGAGCAGTACTTC. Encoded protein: CASSPLASSSYEQYF.